These 5 T cell receptor beta chains share one sample of origin, sequenced in a study of cytomegalovirus exposure and HLA in healthy donors. The PCR ran on 60 Vbeta and 13 Jbeta primers. Measured with immunoSEQ multiplex PCR; TCRdb has only the in-frame clones, and not every one. The repertoire has some 150,000 clones, about 81% of them found once; the top ten carry less than 10%. Sequencing was performed on PBMCs. These receptors were taken from a woman between 50 and 59 years old in good health and CMV-seropositive.

For the CDR3, the DNA is TGTGCCAGCAGCCCACAGGGTATAATAGGGGATGGCTACACCTTC. It is translated as CASSPQGIIGDGYTF. This chain uses TRBV13 with TRBJ1-2; perhaps TRBD1 as D (6 bases). Trimming cost V 5 bases and J 6 bases, with 19 bases left between them. The CDR3 contains 15 residues. Germline-derived CDR1 and CDR2 are PRHDT and FYEKMQ (reference sequence).

The chain uses TRBV5-4 and TRBJ2-5; 9 bases align to TRBD2. The CDR3 covers 15 residues. V was clipped by 2 bases and J by 5 bases; unmatched bases: 7. Germline CDR1 SGHNT, CDR2 YYREEE (reference sequence). The CDR3 here is CASSFGAGGPETQYF. CDR3 DNA sequence: TGTGCCAGCAGCTTCGGGGCGGGAGGGCCGGAGACCCAGTACTTC.

This clone turned up a few times. This CDR3 is also generated by other DNA sequences in the sample. The chain combines TRBV6-5 with TRBJ1-6; TRBD1 agrees at 7 bases. The CDR3 totals 15 residues. Germline CDR1 MNHEY, CDR2 SVGAGI. V trimming: 4 bases; J trimming: 4 bases; junction bases outside the gene matches: 4. In DNA, the CDR3 is TGTGCCAGCAGTTCCGACAGGGATTATAATTCACCCCTCCACTTT. Translation gives CASSSDRDYNSPLHF.

The chain links TRBV5-1 to TRBJ2-5, with 7 positions matching TRBD1. Per the germline V gene, CDR1 is SGHRS and CDR2 is YFSETQ. CDR3 length: 13 amino acids. V dropped 3 bases and J dropped 5; count of bases not matched to a gene: 4. CDR3 residues: CASSWGQTETQYF. The CDR3 coding sequence is TGCGCCAGCAGCTGGGGACAGACGGAGACCCAGTACTTC.

This rearrangement joins TRBV2 to TRBJ2-2; 7 bases line up with TRBD1. With 7 bases clipped from V and 8 bases from J, the junction kept 13 bases outside the gene matches. This CDR3 has 15 residues. In germline, CDR1 is SNHLY, CDR2 FYNNEI. Here the CDR3 reads CASTQAPGQAGELFF. CDR3 nucleotides: TGTGCCAGCACGCAAGCACCAGGACAGGCGGGGGAGCTGTTTTTT. The entire variable domain, with the rest obtained from reference TRBV2 and TRBJ2-2, is as follows: EPEVTQTPSHQVTQMGQEVILRCVPISNHLYFYWYRQILGQKVEFLVSFYNNEISEKSEIFDDQFSVERPDGSNFTLKIRSTKLEDSAMYFCASTQAPGQAGELFFGEGSRLTVL.